Listed below are T cell receptor beta chains from one sample, sequenced in a study of regulatory T cells in long-lasting Graves disease. Each CDR3 protein is one row after TCRdb ran MiXCR on the multiplex PCR reads. The sample holds a few hundred thousand distinct CDR3 sequences, about 15% seen once. These same data were also listed under a study on T cells in Graves' hyperthyroidism and ophthalmopathy.

This material consisted of peripheral blood mononuclear cells (PBMCs), taken at new diagnosis, from a patient treated with antithyroid drugs. These receptor sequences come from a woman in her thirties or forties with Graves disease. Each CDR3 is given with its conserved first and last residue. The D gene is left open where the match is weak. Clone size appears in some rows only: once, few, many, or a class for an expanded clone.

J | size | V | D | CDR3 | DNA
TRBJ2-2 | many | TRBV15 | TRBD2 | CATSRDVGGTGELFF | TGTGCCACCAGCAGAGATGTCGGGGGGACCGGGGAGCTGTTTTTT
TRBJ2-7 | many | TRBV10-2 | - | CASSWTASSYEQYF | TGCGCCAGCAGTTGGACAGCTAGCTCCTACGAGCAGTACTTC
TRBJ1-1 | few | TRBV5-6 | - | CASSPGRGLKAFF | TGTGCCAGCAGCCCAGGCCGAGGACTTAAGGCTTTCTTT
TRBJ1-2 | - | TRBV20-1 | - | CSARRGARLSGYTF | TGCAGTGCTAGAAGGGGGGCGCGTCTCTCTGGCTACACCTTC
TRBJ2-3 | many | TRBV6-1 | TRBD2 | CASSEVGTSGGDTQYF | TGTGCCAGCAGTGAAGTGGGGACTAGCGGGGGAGATACGCAGTATTTT
TRBJ2-2 | - | TRBV4-1 | - | CASSPPVAWNTGELFF | TGCGCCAGCAGCCCACCGGTAGCCTGGAACACCGGGGAGCTGTTTTTT
TRBJ1-1 | - | TRBV14 | - | CASSPPGTPAGKFF | TGTGCCAGCAGCCCACCCGGGACGCCGGCAGGGAAGTTCTTT
TRBJ2-5 | many | TRBV12-3/TRBV12-4 | TRBD2 | CASREGLADQETQYF | TGTGCCAGCAGGGAGGGACTAGCGGACCAAGAGACCCAGTACTTC
TRBJ2-2 | - | TRBV29-1 | - | CSVEENTGELFF | TGCAGCGTTGAGGAAAACACCGGGGAGCTGTTTTTT
TRBJ2-1 | - | TRBV13 | TRBD1 | CASSADRSLTTEQFF | TGTGCCAGCAGCGCGGACAGGAGTTTGACTACGGAGCAGTTCTTC
TRBJ2-7 | many | TRBV27 | - | CASSSTPQYYEQYF | TGTGCCAGCAGTTCCACCCCCCAATATTACGAGCAGTACTTC
TRBJ2-5 | many | TRBV20-1 | TRBD1 | CSATPSTGSRETQYF | TGCAGTGCTACACCCTCGACAGGGAGTAGGGAGACCCAGTACTTC
TRBJ2-7 | - | TRBV7-2 | - | CASSLGGGSGNTGEAYEQYF | TGTGCCAGCAGCTTGGGGGGCGGGAGTGGGAACACCGGGGAGGCCTACGAGCAGTACTTC
TRBJ2-6 | - | TRBV16 | - | CASSPQAANVLTF | TGTGCCAGCAGCCCCCAGGCGGCCAACGTCCTGACTTTC
TRBJ2-5 | - | TRBV28 | - | CAGSLYGEGETQYF | TGTGCCGGCAGCTTATATGGGGAAGGCGAGACCCAGTACTTC